The clone carrying this TCR beta chain was counted at least ten times. Its specificity is unknown. This record belongs to a study of T-cell memory formation after mild COVID-19. Study-wide background: There were largely donor-specific TCR clusters.

MiXCR was run by TCRdb on the 5' RACE reads, yielding one entry per CDR3 protein. This sample has fewer than 350,000 distinct CDR3 sequences, with more than 15% found just once. With 3 bases clipped from V and 1 base from J, the junction kept 7 bases outside the gene matches. The length of the CDR3 is 15 residues. Looked up from germline, CDR1 is DFQATT and CDR2 is SNEGSKA (reference sequence). General observations from the study: Day 15 to 85 contracting clones showed balanced CD4/CD8; day 15 to 37 expanders favored CD4+.

The receptor's source is a man younger than 35 who had mild COVID-19 (a few samples of this study predate the infection). Cell type and time point are not known. Sequenced: PBMCs or a T cell subset sorted from them (not recorded which). The chain combines TRBV20-1 with TRBJ2-7; TRBD1 agrees at 9 bases. The CDR3 DNA reads as TGCAGTGCTAGCGGGGCGGGACAGGGATCCTACGAGCAGTACTTC. Amino acid sequence: CSASGAGQGSYEQYF.